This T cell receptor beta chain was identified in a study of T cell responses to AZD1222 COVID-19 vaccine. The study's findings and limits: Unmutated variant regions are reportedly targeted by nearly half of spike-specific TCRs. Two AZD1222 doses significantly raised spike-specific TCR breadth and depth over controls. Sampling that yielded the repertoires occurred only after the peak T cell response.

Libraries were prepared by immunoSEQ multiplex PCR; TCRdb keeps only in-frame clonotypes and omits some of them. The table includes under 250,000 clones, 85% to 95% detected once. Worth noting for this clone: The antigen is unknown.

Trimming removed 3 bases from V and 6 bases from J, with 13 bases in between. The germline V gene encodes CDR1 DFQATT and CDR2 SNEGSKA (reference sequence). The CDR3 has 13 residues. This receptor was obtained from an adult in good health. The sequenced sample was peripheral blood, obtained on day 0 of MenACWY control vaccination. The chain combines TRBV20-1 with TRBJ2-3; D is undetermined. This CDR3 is CSASMGPPDTQYF. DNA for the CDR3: TGCAGTGCTAGTATGGGCCCTCCCGATACGCAGTATTTT.